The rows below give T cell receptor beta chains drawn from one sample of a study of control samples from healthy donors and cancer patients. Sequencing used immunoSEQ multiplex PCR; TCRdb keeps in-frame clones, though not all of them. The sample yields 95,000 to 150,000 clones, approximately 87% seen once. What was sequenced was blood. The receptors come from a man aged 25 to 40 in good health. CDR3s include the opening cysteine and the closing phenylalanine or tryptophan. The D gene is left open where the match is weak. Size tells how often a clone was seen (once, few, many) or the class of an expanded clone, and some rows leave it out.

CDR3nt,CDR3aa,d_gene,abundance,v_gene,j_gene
TGTGCCAGCAGCTTGGACGGAATCGGGGGGGAGCTGTTTTTT,CASSLDGIGGELFF,NA,NA,TRBV7-9,TRBJ2-2
TGTGCCAGCAGGGGAACAGGGGCGTGGGAGACCCAGTACTTC,CASRGTGAWETQYF,TRBD1,NA,TRBV3-1/TRBV3-2,TRBJ2-5
TGTGCCAGCAGTCCCTCCCAGGGGAGGCGGGAGACCCAGTACTTC,CASSPSQGRRETQYF,NA,NA,TRBV7-6,TRBJ2-5
TGTGCCAGTAGTATAAACTTGGCAGGGTTGTACAATGAGCAGTTCTTC,CASSINLAGLYNEQFF,NA,once,TRBV19,TRBJ2-1
TGCAGCGTTGAGGGGGCTAAGCGGGGGTCGGAGACCCAGTACTTC,CSVEGAKRGSETQYF,TRBD2,NA,TRBV29-1,TRBJ2-5
TGTGCCTGCAACGCCGATCGGGACCCCTATTATTTT,CACNADRDPYYF,NA,NA,TRBV30,TRBJ1-3
TGTGCCAGCAGCTTGTTTGGCGGGGGGGCCCAAGAGACCCAGTACTTC,CASSLFGGGAQETQYF,TRBD2,NA,TRBV5-6,TRBJ2-5
TGTGCCAGCAGTCTACAGGGCGACGTCCAAGAGACCCAGTACTTC,CASSLQGDVQETQYF,NA,NA,TRBV6-6,TRBJ2-5
TGTGCCACCAGTCAGCGGGGGACAGATACGCAGTATTTT,CATSQRGTDTQYF,TRBD2,NA,TRBV24-1,TRBJ2-3
TGTGCCAGTAGTACGACAGGGGGATATTCACCCCTCCACTTT,CASSTTGGYSPLHF,TRBD1,NA,TRBV19,TRBJ1-6
TGTGCTAGTGGTTTTGCGGGATCTAATAATTCACCCCTCCACTTT,CASGFAGSNNSPLHF,NA,NA,TRBV12-5,TRBJ1-6
TGTGCCAGCTACAGGGAAAAACTGTTTTTT,CASYREKLFF,NA,NA,TRBV28,TRBJ1-4
TGTGCCTGGAGTGTACTCGGGGGGATGGGGAAGGTGGCTTTCTTT,CAWSVLGGMGKVAFF,NA,once,TRBV30,TRBJ1-1
TGTGCCAGCAGTAGAGCGGGGGCCGGCACAGATACGCAGTATTTT,CASSRAGAGTDTQYF,TRBD2,once,TRBV7-9,TRBJ2-3
TGTGCCAGCAGCTTAGAACAGACTATCACCGGGGAGCTGTTTTTT,CASSLEQTITGELFF,NA,NA,TRBV11-2,TRBJ2-2
TGTGCCAGTAGTACATCCTACAGGGGATCCTACGAGCAGTACTTC,CASSTSYRGSYEQYF,TRBD1,NA,TRBV19,TRBJ2-7
TGTGCCAGCAGCTTAGGGGTCCGGTCGGATTCACCCCTCCACTTT,CASSLGVRSDSPLHF,NA,NA,TRBV7-8,TRBJ1-6
TGTGCCAGCAGCCAAGAACTGCGGGCTAGCGGGGGCTACAATGAGCAGTTCTTC,CASSQELRASGGYNEQFF,TRBD2,once,TRBV4-2,TRBJ2-1
TGTGCCAGTAGTATTGATTTTCGAACCCATCAGCCCCAGCATTTT,CASSIDFRTHQPQHF,NA,NA,TRBV19,TRBJ1-5
TGTGCCACCAGCAGAGGGGGTACACCAACCTACGAGCAGTACTTC,CATSRGGTPTYEQYF,NA,NA,TRBV15,TRBJ2-7
TGTGCCAGCAGCTCACGACTAGCGGGAGCCCAAGAGACCCAGTACTTC,CASSSRLAGAQETQYF,TRBD2,NA,TRBV7-2,TRBJ2-5
TGTGCCAGCAAGGCCCTCGTTGGCAGGGGTTATGGCTACACCTTC,CASKALVGRGYGYTF,NA,NA,TRBV2,TRBJ1-2
TGTGCCAGCAGTTTCGTAGGGGTGGAGTATTTT,CASSFVGVEYF,NA,NA,TRBV12-3/TRBV12-4,TRBJ2-3
TGCGCCAGCAGCCAAGTAAGCGGAGGCAATCAGCCCCAGCATTTT,CASSQVSGGNQPQHF,NA,NA,TRBV4-1,TRBJ1-5
TGTGCCAGCAGCTTGACCGGGACAGGGGGCTACGAGCAGTACTTC,CASSLTGTGGYEQYF,TRBD1,NA,TRBV5-5,TRBJ2-7
TGTGCCAGCAGCTACTATTCTGAGCAGTACTTC,CASSYYSEQYF,NA,once,TRBV2,TRBJ2-7
TGTGCCAGCAGCGTACTAACCGGGACTCCTTACACCTTC,CASSVLTGTPYTF,NA,NA,TRBV9,TRBJ1-2
TGTGCCAGTAGCCCGGGACAGGGGAGTCGTTCGCGTGGCTACACCTTC,CASSPGQGSRSRGYTF,TRBD1,once,TRBV19,TRBJ1-2
TGTGCCTGGAGGGCCTCAGGGGCAGATACGCAGTATTTT,CAWRASGADTQYF,NA,NA,TRBV30,TRBJ2-3
TGTGCCAGCATCTCCCCATCCTACAGGGATGAAAAACTGTTTTTT,CASISPSYRDEKLFF,NA,few,TRBV2,TRBJ1-4
TGCGCCAGCAGCTTGGTCCCCGACGGCAATCAGCCCCAGCATTTT,CASSLVPDGNQPQHF,NA,NA,TRBV5-1,TRBJ1-5
TGTGCCAGCAGTTTATGGTCCTCGGGTCTCAGCAATCAGCCCCAGCATTTT,CASSLWSSGLSNQPQHF,NA,NA,TRBV28,TRBJ1-5
TGCGCCAGCAGTGGATCCGGACAGGGGGCTTGGGGCTACACCTTC,CASSGSGQGAWGYTF,TRBD1,NA,TRBV10-1,TRBJ1-2
TGTGCCATCAGTGACTGGGGGACTAATGAAAAACTGTTTTTT,CAISDWGTNEKLFF,NA,NA,TRBV10-3,TRBJ1-4
TGTGCCTACGGGGTTGGGGGGTTGAACACTGAAGCTTTCTTT,CAYGVGGLNTEAFF,NA,NA,TRBV30,TRBJ1-1
TGTGCCAGCAGCTCTCAGATGAACCGGCCCATTAAAGTGCAGTATTTT,CASSSQMNRPIKVQYF,NA,once,TRBV5-4,TRBJ2-3
TGTGCCAGCACTCTCAATTATGGCTACACCTTC,CASTLNYGYTF,NA,NA,TRBV2,TRBJ1-2
TGCGCCAGCAGCTTGGAAGGGACAGCTATAAGAGGCACTGAAGCTTTCTTT,CASSLEGTAIRGTEAFF,TRBD1,NA,TRBV5-1,TRBJ1-1
TGTGCCAGGGACTTACAGGGCTTTACTTCACCCCTCCACTTT,CARDLQGFTSPLHF,NA,NA,TRBV21-1,TRBJ1-6
TGTGCCTGGGGGACGGTGGACTATGGCTACACCTTC,CAWGTVDYGYTF,NA,once,TRBV30,TRBJ1-2
TGTGCCAGCGGGGGGGACGCTTCGTACAATGAGCAGTTCTTC,CASGGDASYNEQFF,TRBD2,NA,TRBV10-3,TRBJ2-1
TGCGCCAGCAGTGCTTCGGTTAACTATGGCTACACCTTC,CASSASVNYGYTF,NA,few,TRBV10-1,TRBJ1-2
TGTGCCAGCAGCTACTTGTCCCCCACAGATACGCAGTATTTT,CASSYLSPTDTQYF,NA,NA,TRBV6-5,TRBJ2-3